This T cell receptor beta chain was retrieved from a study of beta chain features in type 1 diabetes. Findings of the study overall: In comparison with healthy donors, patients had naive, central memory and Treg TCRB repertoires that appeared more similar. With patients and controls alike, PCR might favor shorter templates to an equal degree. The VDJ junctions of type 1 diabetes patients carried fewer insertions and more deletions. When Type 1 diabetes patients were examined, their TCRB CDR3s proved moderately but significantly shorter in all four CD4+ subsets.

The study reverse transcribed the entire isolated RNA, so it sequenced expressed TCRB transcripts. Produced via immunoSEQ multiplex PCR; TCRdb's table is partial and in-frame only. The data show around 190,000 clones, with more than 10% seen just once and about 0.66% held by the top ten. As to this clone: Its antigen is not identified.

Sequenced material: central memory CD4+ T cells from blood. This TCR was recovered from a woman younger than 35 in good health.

This chain's CDR3 is CASSLQGTNEKLFF. In DNA, the CDR3 is TGTGCCAGCTCACTACAGGGGACTAATGAAAAACTGTTTTTT. This chain uses TRBV18 with TRBJ1-4; 7 bases match TRBD1. V gave up 4 bases and J gave up 2 bases; unmatched junction bases: 1. The germline gives CDR1 KGHSH, CDR2 LQKENI. This CDR3 is 14 amino acids long. Full variable domain (remainder filled in from reference TRBV18 and TRBJ1-4): NAGVMQNPRHLVRRRGQEARLRCSPMKGHSHVYWYRQLPEEGLKFMVYLQKENIIDESGMPKERFSAEFPKEGPSILRIQQVVRGDSAAYFCASSLQGTNEKLFFGSGTQLSVL.